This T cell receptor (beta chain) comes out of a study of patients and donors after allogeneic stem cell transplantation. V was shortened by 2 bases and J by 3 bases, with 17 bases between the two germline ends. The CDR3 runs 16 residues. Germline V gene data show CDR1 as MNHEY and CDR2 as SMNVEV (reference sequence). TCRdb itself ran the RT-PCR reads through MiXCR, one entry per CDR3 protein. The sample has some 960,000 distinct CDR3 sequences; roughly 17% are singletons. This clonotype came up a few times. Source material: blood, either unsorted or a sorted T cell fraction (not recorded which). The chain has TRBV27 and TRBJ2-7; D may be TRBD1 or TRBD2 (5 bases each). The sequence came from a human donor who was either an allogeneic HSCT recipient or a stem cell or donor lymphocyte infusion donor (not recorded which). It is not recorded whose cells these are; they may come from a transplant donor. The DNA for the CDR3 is TGTGCCAGCAGTTTAGGTCCAGGGACGGAAGGCTACGAGCAGTACTTC. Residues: CASSLGPGTEGYEQYF.